One and the same sample provided the 2 T cell receptor beta chains below, sequenced in a study of cytomegalovirus exposure and HLA in healthy donors (dated by TCRdb to the late 2010s). Library preparation was by the immunoSEQ multiplex PCR assay. The multiplex PCR relied on a mix of 60 forward primers for TCR Vbeta segments and 13 reverse primers for TCR Jbeta segments. Imported from immuneACCESS, the table was reduced by TCRdb to in-frame sequences with V and J called. These copies leave out some clones; in studies compared against another copy, an unresolved V gene accounts for under half, and the cause of the remainder is not known. The sample yields tens of thousands of clones; 72% were counted once. The ten largest make up about 12% of the sample. Sequencing used PBMCs. These TCRs come from a woman aged 35 to 49 in good health and CMV-seropositive.

This clone was seen more than once but under ten times. The chain uses TRBV5-1 and TRBJ2-7; 8 positions match TRBD1. The trim removed 5 bases at V and 3 bases at J, leaving 4 bases unmatched. The length of the CDR3 is 13 residues. Germline loops: CDR1 SGHRS, CDR2 YFSETQ. The CDR3 DNA reads as TGCGCCAGCAGAGAGGGACAGGTCTACGAGCAGTACTTC. This codes for CASREGQVYEQYF.

The rearrangement uses TRBV6-5 and TRBJ2-5, with D possibly TRBD2 on 6 matching bases. The CDR3 extends over 13 amino acids. With 6 bases removed from V and 3 bases from J, the gap between germline ends came to 11 bases. CDR1 and CDR2 from the germline V gene are MNHEY and SVGAGI. In nucleotides, the CDR3 is TGTGCCAGCAGAATGAGGAGGGAAGAGACCCAGTACTTC. As protein: CASRMRREETQYF.